Sequencing of this T cell receptor beta chain was carried out in a study of T cell responses to AZD1222 COVID-19 vaccine. In regard to this clone: Antigen unknown.

Study results and limitations: Breadth and depth of Spike-specific TCRs rose after two AZD1222 doses. Donor demographics were predominantly white British with a female majority; clonal diversity may be underestimated.

The repertoire was sequenced with immunoSEQ multiplex PCR; TCRdb's copy has only in-frame clones and lacks some. The repertoire table contains under 150,000 clones. This TCR was sampled from an adult in good health. The sequencing input was peripheral blood.

CDR3: CSVSTGVEQAFF. Written as DNA, the CDR3 is TGCAGCGTTTCCACCGGGGTCGAGCAAGCTTTCTTT. The chain carries TRBV29-1 and TRBJ1-1, with no clear D. Germline CDR1 reads SQVTM; CDR2 reads ANQGSEA. V was clipped by 5 bases and J by 9 bases, with 16 bases between them. The CDR3 loop spans 12 amino acids.